This TCR beta chain is drawn from a study of technical replicates of blood from a handful of donors. This clone appeared a single time. The CDR3 runs to 16 residues. The germline V gene has CDR1 PRHDT and CDR2 FYEKMQ (reference sequence). V trimming: 6 bases; J trimming: 5 bases; junction bases outside the gene matches: 12. The repertoire was sequenced with immunoSEQ multiplex PCR; TCRdb's copy has only in-frame clones and lacks some. The table has more than 90,000 clones, approximately 95% seen once. Input material: T cells isolated from PBMCs. This receptor was identified in a human donor in good health. This chain connects TRBV13 to TRBJ2-7; TRBD1 matches at 11 bases. The CDR3 protein is CASRILSGTGGNEQYF. The CDR3 DNA reads as TGTGCCAGCAGAATATTATCCGGGACAGGGGGGAACGAGCAGTACTTC.